The T cell receptor (beta chain) under discussion was sequenced for a study of blood T cell repertoires in COVID-19. This clone has a single count. Germline CDR1 reads LGHNA; CDR2 reads YNFKEQ. V gave up 0 bases and J gave up 2 bases, with 7 bases separating them. This CDR3 contains 14 residues. The method was immunoSEQ multiplex PCR; TCRdb's version includes in-frame clones alone and lacks a portion of them. The sample includes approximately 180,000 clones, about 85% of them seen just once. Sequenced input: peripheral blood. The V call is TRBV4-2, the J call TRBJ2-5, with a weak D call TRBD1 (6 bases). The TCR sequence derives from a man in his 60s with active or convalescent COVID-19. CDR3 protein: CASSQDRGQETQYF. The CDR3 DNA sequence: TGTGCCAGCAGCCAAGACAGGGGACAAGAGACCCAGTACTTC.